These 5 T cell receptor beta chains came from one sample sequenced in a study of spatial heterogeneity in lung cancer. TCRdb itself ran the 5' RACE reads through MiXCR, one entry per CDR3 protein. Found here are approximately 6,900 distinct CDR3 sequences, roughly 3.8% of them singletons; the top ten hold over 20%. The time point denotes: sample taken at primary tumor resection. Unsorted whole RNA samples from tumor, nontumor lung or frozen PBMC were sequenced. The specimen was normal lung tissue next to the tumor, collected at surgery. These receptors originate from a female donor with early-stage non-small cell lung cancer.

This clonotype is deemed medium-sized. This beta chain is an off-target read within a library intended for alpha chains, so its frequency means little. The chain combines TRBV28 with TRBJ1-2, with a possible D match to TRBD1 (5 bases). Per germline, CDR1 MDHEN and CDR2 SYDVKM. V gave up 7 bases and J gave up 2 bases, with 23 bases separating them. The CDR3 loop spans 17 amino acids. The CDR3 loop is CASTSPGALPTNYGYTF. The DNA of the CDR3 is TGTGCCAGCACCAGCCCCGGGGCGCTGCCCACCAACTATGGCTACACCTTC.

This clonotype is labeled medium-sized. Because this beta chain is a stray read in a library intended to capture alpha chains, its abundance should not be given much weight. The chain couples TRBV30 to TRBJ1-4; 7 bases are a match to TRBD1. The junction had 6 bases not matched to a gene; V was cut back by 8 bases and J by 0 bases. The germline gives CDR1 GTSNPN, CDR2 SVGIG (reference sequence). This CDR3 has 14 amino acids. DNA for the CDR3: TGTGCCAGGGACAGCGGTACAACTAATGAAAAACTGTTTTTT. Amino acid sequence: CARDSGTTNEKLFF.

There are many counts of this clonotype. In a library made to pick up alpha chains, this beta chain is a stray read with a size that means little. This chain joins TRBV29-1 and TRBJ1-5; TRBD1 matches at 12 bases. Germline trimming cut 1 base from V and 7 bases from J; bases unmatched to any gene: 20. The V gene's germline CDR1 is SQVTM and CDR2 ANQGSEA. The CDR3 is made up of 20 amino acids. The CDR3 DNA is TGCAGCGTTGAAGGTTTCAGTAAGGGACAGGGGGCCCCAGGGCGCCAGCCCCAGCATTTT. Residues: CSVEGFSKGQGAPGRQPQHF.

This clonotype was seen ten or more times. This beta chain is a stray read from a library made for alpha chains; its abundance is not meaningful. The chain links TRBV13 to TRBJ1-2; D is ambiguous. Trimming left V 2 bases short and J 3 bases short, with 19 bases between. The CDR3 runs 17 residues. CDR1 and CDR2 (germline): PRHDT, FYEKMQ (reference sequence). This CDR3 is CASSLYRPVGIYYGYTF. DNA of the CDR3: TGTGCCAGCAGCTTATATCGGCCAGTGGGCATTTACTATGGCTACACCTTC.

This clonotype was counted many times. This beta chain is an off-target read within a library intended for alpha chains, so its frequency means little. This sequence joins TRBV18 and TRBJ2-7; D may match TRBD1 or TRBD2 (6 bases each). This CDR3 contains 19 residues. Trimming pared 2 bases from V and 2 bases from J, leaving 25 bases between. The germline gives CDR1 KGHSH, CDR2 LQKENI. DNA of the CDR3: TGTGCCAGCTCACCATTTCTCCGAGACAGCCTTCGGGGGCCCTACGAGCAGTACTTC. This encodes CASSPFLRDSLRGPYEQYF.